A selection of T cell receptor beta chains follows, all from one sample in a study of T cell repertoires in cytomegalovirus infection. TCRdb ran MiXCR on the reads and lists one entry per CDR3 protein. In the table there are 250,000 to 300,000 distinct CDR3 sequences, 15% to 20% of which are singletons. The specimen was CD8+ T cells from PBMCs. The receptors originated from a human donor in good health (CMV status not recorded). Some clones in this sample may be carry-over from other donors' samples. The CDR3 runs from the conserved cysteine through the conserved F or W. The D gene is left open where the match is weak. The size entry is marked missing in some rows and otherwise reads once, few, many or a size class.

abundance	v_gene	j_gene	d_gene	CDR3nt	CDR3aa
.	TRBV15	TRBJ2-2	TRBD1	TGTGCCACCAGCGGGACAGGGGACACCGGGGAGCTGTTTTTT	CATSGTGDTGELFF
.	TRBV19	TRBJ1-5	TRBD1	TGTGCCAGTAGATTGGGAGGACAGGGCTTCATCGGTCAGCCCCAGCATTTT	CASRLGGQGFIGQPQHF
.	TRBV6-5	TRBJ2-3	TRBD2	TGTGCCAGCAGTACCATCGGGACTAACACAGATACGCAGTATTTT	CASSTIGTNTDTQYF
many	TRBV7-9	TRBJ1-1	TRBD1	TGTGCCAGCAGCTTAGCCGGACTGGGACAGCACACTGAAGCTTTCTTT	CASSLAGLGQHTEAFF
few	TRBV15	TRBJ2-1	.	TGTGCCACCAGCAGAGGAGGCGATGAGCAGTTCTTC	CATSRGGDEQFF
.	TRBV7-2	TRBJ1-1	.	TGTGCCAGCAGCTTGAGTTCAGGGATCATGAACACTGAAGCTTTCTTT	CASSLSSGIMNTEAFF
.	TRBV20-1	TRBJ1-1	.	TGCAGTGCTAGAGAAAACCGGGGTGATAGGGGTAGGATGAACACTGAAGCTTTCTTT	CSARENRGDRGRMNTEAFF
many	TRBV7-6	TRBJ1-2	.	TGTGCCAGCAGCATGACAGCCGATACTAACTATGGCTACACCTTC	CASSMTADTNYGYTF
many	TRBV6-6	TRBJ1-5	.	TGTACCAGCAGTTATGTTTACGAAAAATGGGTTCAGCCCCAGCATTTT	CTSSYVYEKWVQPQHF
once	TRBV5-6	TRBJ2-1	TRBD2	TGTGCCAGCAGCTTGGTTCCTAGCGGGGTCAAAAATGAGCAGTTCTTC	CASSLVPSGVKNEQFF
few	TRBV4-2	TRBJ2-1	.	TGTGCCAGCAGCGCGAGTGATGAGCAGTTCTTC	CASSASDEQFF
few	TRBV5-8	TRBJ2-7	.	TGTGCCAGCAGCCACAAAGACAACTCCTACGAGCAGTACTTC	CASSHKDNSYEQYF
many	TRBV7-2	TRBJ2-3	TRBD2	TGTGCCAGCAGCATCCCAGCCTCCGGGACTAGCGGGGGTCCTGTAACAGATACGCAGTATTTT	CASSIPASGTSGGPVTDTQYF
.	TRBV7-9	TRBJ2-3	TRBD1	TGTGCCAGCAGCTTTCCGGGACAGGGCTCATTAAAGGATACGCAGTATTTT	CASSFPGQGSLKDTQYF
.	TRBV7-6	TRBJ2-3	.	TGTGCCAGCAGCCCAATTCCCGCCAGCACAGATACGCAGTATTTT	CASSPIPASTDTQYF
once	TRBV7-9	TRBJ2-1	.	TGTGCCAGCGGCGGCGGGGGCCCTAACTCCATCTCCTACAATGAGCAGTTCTTC	CASGGGGPNSISYNEQFF
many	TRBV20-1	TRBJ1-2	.	TGCAGTGCTAGAGACATCGTTTATGGCTACACCTTC	CSARDIVYGYTF
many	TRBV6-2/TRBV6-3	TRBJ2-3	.	TGTGCCAGCAGTTACACAGAGAGCACAGATACGCAGTATTTT	CASSYTESTDTQYF
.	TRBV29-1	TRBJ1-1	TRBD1	TGCAGCGTTGATTGGGCAGGGGGGGATTTCTTT	CSVDWAGGDFF
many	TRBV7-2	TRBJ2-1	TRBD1	TGTGCCAGCAGCCAGGGACAGGGAGACAATGAGCAGTTCTTC	CASSQGQGDNEQFF
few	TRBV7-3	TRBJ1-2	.	TGTGCCAGCAGCTTAGATCGCAGCGCAGAGAACTATGGCTACACCTTC	CASSLDRSAENYGYTF
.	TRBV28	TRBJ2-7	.	TGTGCCAGCAGCGGCGTCCAGGGAAGGTTCTACGAGCAGTACTTC	CASSGVQGRFYEQYF
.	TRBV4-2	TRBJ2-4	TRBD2	TGTGCCAGCAGCCAGACCGCCTCGACTAGCGGGGGGGGAGACATTCAGTACTTC	CASSQTASTSGGGDIQYF